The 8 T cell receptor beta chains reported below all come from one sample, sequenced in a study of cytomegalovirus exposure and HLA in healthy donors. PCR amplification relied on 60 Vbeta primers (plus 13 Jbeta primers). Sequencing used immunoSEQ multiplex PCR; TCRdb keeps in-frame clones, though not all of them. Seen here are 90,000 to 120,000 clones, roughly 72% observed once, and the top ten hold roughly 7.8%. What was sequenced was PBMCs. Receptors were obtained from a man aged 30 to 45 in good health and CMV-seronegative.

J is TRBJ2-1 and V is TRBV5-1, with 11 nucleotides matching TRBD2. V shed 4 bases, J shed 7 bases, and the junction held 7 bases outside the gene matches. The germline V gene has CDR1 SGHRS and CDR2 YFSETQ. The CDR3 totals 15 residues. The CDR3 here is CASSPISGGANEQFF. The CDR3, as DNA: TGCGCCAGCAGCCCCATTAGCGGGGGGGCGAATGAGCAGTTCTTC.

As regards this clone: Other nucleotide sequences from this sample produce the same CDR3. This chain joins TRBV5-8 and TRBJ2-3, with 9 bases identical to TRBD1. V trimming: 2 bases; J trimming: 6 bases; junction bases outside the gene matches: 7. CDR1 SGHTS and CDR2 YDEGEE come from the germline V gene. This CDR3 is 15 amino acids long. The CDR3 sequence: CASSFTGQGPDTQYF. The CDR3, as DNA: TGTGCCAGCAGCTTTACGGGACAGGGACCCGATACGCAGTATTTT.

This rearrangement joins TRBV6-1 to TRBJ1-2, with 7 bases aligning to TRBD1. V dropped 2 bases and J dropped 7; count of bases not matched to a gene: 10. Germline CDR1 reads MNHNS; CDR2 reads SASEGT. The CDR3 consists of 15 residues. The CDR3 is CASSERSGTVGGYTF. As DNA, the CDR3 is TGTGCCAGCAGTGAACGCTCCGGGACAGTGGGTGGCTACACCTTC.

The CDR3: CASSIRPGIQETQYF. The CDR3 nucleotides are TGTGCCAGTAGTATAAGGCCGGGGATTCAAGAGACCCAGTACTTC. V usage is TRBV19 and J usage is TRBJ2-5; possible D gene TRBD2, 5 bases. This CDR3 has 15 amino acids. V lost 2 bases to trimming and J lost 2 bases, with 12 bases between them. Germline CDR1 LNHDA, CDR2 SQIVND (reference sequence).

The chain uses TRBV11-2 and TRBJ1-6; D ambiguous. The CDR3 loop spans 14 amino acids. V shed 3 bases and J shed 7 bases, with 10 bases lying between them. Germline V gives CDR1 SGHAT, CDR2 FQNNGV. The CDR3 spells CASSLHSRNSPLHF. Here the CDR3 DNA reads TGTGCCAGCAGCTTGCATTCACGGAATTCACCCCTCCACTTT.

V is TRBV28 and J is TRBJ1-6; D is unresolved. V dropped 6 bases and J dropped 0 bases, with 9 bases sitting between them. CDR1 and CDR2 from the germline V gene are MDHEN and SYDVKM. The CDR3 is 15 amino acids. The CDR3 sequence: CASRVTFSYNSPLHF. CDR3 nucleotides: TGTGCCAGCAGGGTGACTTTCTCCTATAATTCACCCCTCCACTTT.

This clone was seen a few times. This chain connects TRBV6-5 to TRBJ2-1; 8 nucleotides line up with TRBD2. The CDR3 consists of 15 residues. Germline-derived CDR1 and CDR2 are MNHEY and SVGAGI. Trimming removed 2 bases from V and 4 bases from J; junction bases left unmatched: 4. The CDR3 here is CASSYGRLAYNEQFF. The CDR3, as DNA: TGTGCCAGCAGTTACGGGAGACTAGCGTACAATGAGCAGTTCTTC.

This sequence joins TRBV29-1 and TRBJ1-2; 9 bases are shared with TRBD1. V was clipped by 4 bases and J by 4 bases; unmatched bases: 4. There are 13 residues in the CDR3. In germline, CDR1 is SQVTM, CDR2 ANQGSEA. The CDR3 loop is CSVVTGGGYGYTF. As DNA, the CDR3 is TGCAGCGTTGTAACAGGGGGCGGCTATGGCTACACCTTC.